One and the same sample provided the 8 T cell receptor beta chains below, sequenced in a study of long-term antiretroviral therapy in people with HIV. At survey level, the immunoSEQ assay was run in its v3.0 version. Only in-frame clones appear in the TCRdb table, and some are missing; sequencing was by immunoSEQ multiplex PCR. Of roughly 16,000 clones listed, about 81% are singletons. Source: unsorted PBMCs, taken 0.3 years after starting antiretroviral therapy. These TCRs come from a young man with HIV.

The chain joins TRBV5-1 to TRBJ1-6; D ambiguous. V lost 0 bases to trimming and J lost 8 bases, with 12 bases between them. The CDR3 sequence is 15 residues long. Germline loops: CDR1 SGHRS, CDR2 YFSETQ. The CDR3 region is CASSLDWSRDSPLHF. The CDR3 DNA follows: TGCGCCAGCAGCTTGGATTGGAGTCGGGATTCACCCCTCCACTTT. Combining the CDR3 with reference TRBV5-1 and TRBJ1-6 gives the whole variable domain KAGVTQTPRYLIKTRGQQVTLSCSPISGHRSVSWYQQTPGQGLQFLFEYFSETQRNKGNFPGRFSGRQFSNSRSEMNVSTLELGDSALYLCASSLDWSRDSPLHFGNGTRLTVT.

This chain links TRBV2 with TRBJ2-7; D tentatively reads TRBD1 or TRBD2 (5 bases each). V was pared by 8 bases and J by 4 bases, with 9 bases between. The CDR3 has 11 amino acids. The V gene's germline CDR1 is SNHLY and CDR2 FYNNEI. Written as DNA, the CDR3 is TGTGCCAGCCAATGGGGGTACGAGCAGTACGTC. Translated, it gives CASQWGYEQYV.

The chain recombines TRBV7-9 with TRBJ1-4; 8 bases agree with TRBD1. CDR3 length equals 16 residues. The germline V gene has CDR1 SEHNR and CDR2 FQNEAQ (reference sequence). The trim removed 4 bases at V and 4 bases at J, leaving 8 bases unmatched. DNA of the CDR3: TGTGCCAGCAGCTACTATGTGGGACAGGTTAATGAAAAACTGTTTTTT. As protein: CASSYYVGQVNEKLFF.

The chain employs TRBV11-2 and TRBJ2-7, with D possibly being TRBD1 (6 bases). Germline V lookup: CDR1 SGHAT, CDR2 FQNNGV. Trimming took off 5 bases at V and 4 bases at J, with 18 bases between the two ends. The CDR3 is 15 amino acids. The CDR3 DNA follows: TGTGCCAGCAGCCAACATAGACAGGTTGTATACGAGCAGTACTTC. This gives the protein CASSQHRQVVYEQYF.

CDR3 nucleotides: TGTGCCAGCGGGGGATCTTATGGAAACACCATATATTTT. This sequence encodes CASGGSYGNTIYF. This chain connects TRBV9 to TRBJ1-3; possibly TRBD1 for D (5 bases). The V gene lost 7 bases and the J gene lost 3 bases, with 11 bases spanning the gap. The germline gives CDR1 SGDLS, CDR2 YYNGEE. This CDR3 has 13 residues.

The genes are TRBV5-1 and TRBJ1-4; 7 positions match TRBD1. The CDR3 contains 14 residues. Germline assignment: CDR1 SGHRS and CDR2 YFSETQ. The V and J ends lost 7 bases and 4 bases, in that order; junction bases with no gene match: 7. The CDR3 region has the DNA TGCGCCAGCTGTTCCGGACAGGATAATGAAAAACTGTTTTTT. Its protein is CASCSGQDNEKLFF.

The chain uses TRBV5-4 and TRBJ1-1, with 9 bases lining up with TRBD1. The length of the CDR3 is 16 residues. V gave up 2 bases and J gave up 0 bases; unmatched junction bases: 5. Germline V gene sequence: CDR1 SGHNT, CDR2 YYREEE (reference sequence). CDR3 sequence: CASSFGQGRVNTEAFF. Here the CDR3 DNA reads TGTGCCAGCAGCTTCGGACAGGGGCGGGTGAACACTGAAGCTTTCTTT.

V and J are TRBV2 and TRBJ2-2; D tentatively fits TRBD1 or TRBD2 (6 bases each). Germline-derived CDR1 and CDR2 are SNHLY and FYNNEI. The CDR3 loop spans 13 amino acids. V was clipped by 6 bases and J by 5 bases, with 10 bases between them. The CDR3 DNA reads TGTGCCAGCAGCCAAGGGGGGACCGGGGAGCTGTTTTTT. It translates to CASSQGGTGELFF. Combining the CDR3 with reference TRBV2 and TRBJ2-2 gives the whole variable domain EPEVTQTPSHQVTQMGQEVILRCVPISNHLYFYWYRQILGQKVEFLVSFYNNEISEKSEIFDDQFSVERPDGSNFTLKIRSTKLEDSAMYFCASSQGGTGELFFGEGSRLTVL.